This T cell receptor beta chain was identified during a study of T cell responses to AZD1222 COVID-19 vaccine. Study-wide points: Nearly half of spike-specific TCRs reportedly target variant regions that are unmutated in the B.1.351 and B.1.1.7 variants. Seropositive status at baseline applied to only six AZD1222 recipients.

This CDR3 spans 15 amino acids. Germline V gene sequence: CDR1 SGHRS, CDR2 YFSETQ. Remarks on this clone: No antigen is known for it. The germline gene is not matched at one end of the junction; a read error may be the cause.

Assay used: immunoSEQ multiplex PCR; TCRdb lists only in-frame clones, some missing. The sample consists of around 80,000 clones, roughly 85% of them appearing once. The genes are TRBV5-1 and TRBJ2-1, with TRBD2 matching 7 bases. The sample in question was peripheral blood, obtained 28 days after the second AZD1222 dose. This clonotype was sampled from an adult who received the AZD1222 COVID-19 vaccine. CDR3 in amino acids: CASSDGLVSNNEQFF. The CDR3 DNA follows: TGCGCCAGCAGCGACGGACTAGTCTCCAACAATGAGCAGTTCTTC.